This T cell receptor (beta chain) emerged from a study of blood T cell dynamics during melanoma immunotherapy. V was pared by 2 bases and J by 8 bases, with 9 bases between. The CDR3 runs 12 residues. The germline V gene has CDR1 SGHTA and CDR2 FQGNSA. Every bulk PBMC sample received the same 350 ng of DNA. Only in-frame clones appear in the TCRdb table, and some are missing; sequencing was by immunoSEQ multiplex PCR. The repertoire consists of about 11,000 clones, with less than 90% occurring once and the leading ten covering more than 15%. Time point denoted: week 3, after first cycle of checkpoint inhibitor. Samples come from before therapy and from week 3 after the first blockade cycle.

The sequence was collected from a human donor with melanoma. Source: blood, taken from a patient treated with checkpoint blockade. This chain connects TRBV7-2 to TRBJ1-1, with D possibly being TRBD1 (6 bases). In DNA form, the CDR3 reads TGTGCCAGCAGCTTAAACAGGGAAGAAGCTTTCTTT. Translating gives CASSLNREEAFF.